Each of the 14 T cell receptor beta chains below was sequenced from the same sample in a study of blood T cell repertoires in COVID-19 (dated by TCRdb to 2018 to 2020). The method was the immunoSEQ multiplex PCR assay. In TCRdb, the immuneACCESS table is reduced to in-frame sequences with V and J assigned. These tables do not hold every clone; where another copy was compared, an unresolved V gene accounts for under half, and the others remain unexplained. The sample table lists 200,000 or so clones, roughly 84% of them with a count of one. The ten largest make up roughly a tenth of the sample. Sequencing was performed on peripheral blood. All receptors come from a woman of 80 years or more with COVID-19, enrolled during active disease.

This clone was seen only a few times. This chain joins TRBV19 and TRBJ2-5; D is uncertain. The V end lost 2 bases, the J end lost 5 bases, and 9 bases lay between the germline ends. CDR3 length equals 13 residues. Germline values: CDR1 LNHDA, CDR2 SQIVND (reference sequence). CDR3: CASSIIRTETQYF. The CDR3 coding sequence is TGTGCCAGTAGTATAATCAGAACGGAGACCCAGTACTTC.

V usage is TRBV15 and J usage is TRBJ1-2, with D possibly being TRBD1 (5 bases). V was trimmed by 0 bases and J by 7 bases, leaving 15 bases between them. The V gene's germline CDR1 is LNHNV and CDR2 YYDKDF (reference sequence). The CDR3 extends over 15 amino acids. The CDR3 region has the DNA TGTGCCACCAGCAGAGAACCAGGGTGGGAAGCTGGCTACACCTTC. It encodes CATSREPGWEAGYTF.

The rearrangement uses TRBV7-9 and TRBJ2-7; 13 nucleotides align to TRBD2. Germline V lookup: CDR1 SEHNR, CDR2 FQNEAQ (reference sequence). V lost 4 bases, J lost 5 bases, and 8 bases stayed unmatched. This CDR3 comprises 16 residues. CDR3 DNA sequence: TGTGCCAGCAGCTCACGACTAGCGGGGGGAGACGACGAGCAGTACTTC. Residues: CASSSRLAGGDDEQYF.

This chain joins TRBV1 and TRBJ2-2; the D call in the table, TRBD2, was not verified against the DNA. TRBV1 has pseudogene status. The CDR3 is 17 amino acids. CDR3 in DNA: TGCACCAGCAGCCAAGGTCCAGCGGGGGGCCCTACCGGGGAGCTGTTTTTT. It translates to CTSSQGPAGGPTGELFF.

The chain links TRBV28 to TRBJ2-4; 7 bases fit TRBD1. The CDR3 has 19 amino acids. Germline assignment: CDR1 MDHEN and CDR2 SYDVKM. The junction had 17 bases not matched to a gene; V was cut back by 6 bases and J by 0 bases. DNA of the CDR3: TGTGCCAGCAGCAAAGTCGCCGGGACAGCAAGAATAGCCAAAAACATTCAGTACTTC. This translates into CASSKVAGTARIAKNIQYF.

The chain recombines TRBV29-1 with TRBJ1-1, with D possibly being TRBD1 (6 bases). Trimming took off 6 bases at V and 1 base at J, with 18 bases between the two ends. Germline V gene data show CDR1 as SQVTM and CDR2 as ANQGSEA. The CDR3 is 15 residues long. CDR3 nucleotide sequence: TGCAGCGTCCGACCGGACAGAGCTTGGAACACTGAAGCTTTCTTT. Protein product: CSVRPDRAWNTEAFF.

The gene calls are TRBV4-2 and TRBJ1-5; possible D gene TRBD1, 5 bases. Germline-derived CDR1 and CDR2 are LGHNA and YNFKEQ. V was cut by 4 bases and J by 1 base, with 14 bases left in between. This CDR3 has 16 amino acids. This chain's CDR3 is CASSPLGTESNQPQHF. In DNA form, the CDR3 reads TGTGCCAGCAGCCCCTTAGGGACTGAAAGCAATCAGCCCCAGCATTTT.

This chain joins TRBV6-2 or TRBV6-3 and TRBJ1-1, with D possibly being TRBD1 (5 bases). Between the trimmed V and J ends, which lost 5 bases and 3 bases, there was a span of 16 bases. This CDR3 is 15 amino acids long. CDR1 is MNHEY, CDR2 SVGEGT, per germline. The CDR3 here is CASSGSGGIDTEAFF. The CDR3 nucleotides are TGTGCCAGCAGTGGCTCGGGGGGAATCGACACTGAAGCTTTCTTT.

The chain carries TRBV7-9 and TRBJ1-2; D is unclear. CDR1 is SEHNR and CDR2 is FQNEAQ in the germline V gene (reference sequence). The CDR3 sequence is 14 residues long. Trimming took off 5 bases at V and 4 bases at J, with 14 bases between the two ends. CDR3 loop: CASSRPGWLYGYTF. The CDR3 DNA is TGTGCCAGCAGCCGGCCGGGGTGGCTCTATGGCTACACCTTC.

The chain carries TRBV7-2 and TRBJ2-4; D call uncertain. Germline V lookup: CDR1 SGHTA, CDR2 FQGNSA. The CDR3 is made up of 15 amino acids. The V end was cut by 5 bases, the J end by 0 bases, with 11 bases between. Here the CDR3 DNA reads TGTGCCAGCAGCCCATCCTACCCAGCCAAAAACATTCAGTACTTC. It encodes CASSPSYPAKNIQYF.

This clone was seen only once. This chain joins TRBV19 and TRBJ1-6, with 7 positions matching TRBD1. CDR3 length: 19 amino acids. Germline assignment: CDR1 LNHDA and CDR2 SQIVND (reference sequence). After removal of 8 bases from V and 4 bases from J, the junction contained 20 bases not matched to a gene. CDR3: CASSTYQRQGVGYNSPLHF. The CDR3 bases are TGTGCCAGTTCCACATACCAGAGACAGGGAGTGGGGTATAATTCACCCCTCCACTTT.

This sequence joins TRBV6-6 and TRBJ1-5; unclear D gene. There are 15 residues in the CDR3. Germline V CDR1 and CDR2: MNHNY, SVGAGI (reference sequence). Trimming removed 6 bases at V and 0 bases at J, with 12 bases between. The CDR3 sequence: CASSRGRYSNQPQHF. The CDR3 DNA is TGTGCCAGCAGCCGCGGCAGATATAGCAATCAGCCCCAGCATTTT.

This clone was detected a few times. In nucleotides, the CDR3 is TGTGCCAGCTCACCGGTTGCGGGGTTTGACCAGCCCCAGCATTTT. Translation gives CASSPVAGFDQPQHF. The chain carries TRBV18 and TRBJ1-5, with D hard to call. The CDR3 consists of 15 residues. The germline CDR1 and CDR2 sequences are KGHSH and LQKENI. V was trimmed by 3 bases and J by 7 bases, leaving 16 bases between them.

This chain joins TRBV11-3 and TRBJ2-6; a weak D match, TRBD2 (5 bases). The CDR3 extends over 15 amino acids. Trimming removed 2 bases at V and 2 bases at J, with 7 bases between. In germline, CDR1 is SGHNT, CDR2 YENEEA. The CDR3 is CASSLTGTGANVLTF. In DNA, the CDR3 is TGTGCCAGCAGCTTAACGGGGACTGGGGCCAACGTCCTGACTTTC.